This is a list of T cell receptor beta chains from one sample in a study of T-cell memory formation after mild COVID-19. TCRdb analysed the 5' RACE reads with MiXCR anew, one entry per CDR3 protein. The sample has 10,000 to 15,000 distinct CDR3 sequences, roughly 15% seen once. Sequencing was carried out using PBMCs or a T cell subset sorted from them (not recorded which). The receptors shown here come from a man in his late teens or twenties who had mild COVID-19 (a few samples of this study predate the infection). Cell type and time point are not known. Both conserved end residues are part of each CDR3. The D gene is left open where the match is weak. Clone size is not always given. Where it is, it says once, few, many or a class for expanded clones.

DNA	CDR3	D	V	size	J
TGTGCCAGCAGCTCAGGATTGGACTACACCGGGGAGCTGTTTTTT	CASSSGLDYTGELFF	-	TRBV9	many	TRBJ2-2
TGCGCCAGCAGCCAAGACTTGGACAGGGAGGGCACCGGGGAGCTGTTTTTT	CASSQDLDREGTGELFF	-	TRBV4-1	many	TRBJ2-2
TGTGCCAGCAGTTCGGGCGGGGGCCCTCCCGATGAGCAGTTCTTC	CASSSGGGPPDEQFF	-	TRBV27	many	TRBJ2-1
TGCAGTGCCCGAACCCGGTATGAGCAGTTCTTC	CSARTRYEQFF	-	TRBV20-1	many	TRBJ2-1
TGTGCCAGCAGCTTAGGGGTGGGCAGATCCAATGAGCAGTTCTTC	CASSLGVGRSNEQFF	-	TRBV7-9	many	TRBJ2-1
TGTGCCAGCTCCCAATCTTACGAGCAGTACTTC	CASSQSYEQYF	-	TRBV18	few	TRBJ2-7
TGTGCCAGCAGTTACAGTGGGAGCGGGCAGACTGAAGCTTTCTTT	CASSYSGSGQTEAFF	-	TRBV6-2/TRBV6-3	many	TRBJ1-1
TGTGCCAGCGGACAGGACATGTGGTACGAGCAGTACTTC	CASGQDMWYEQYF	TRBD1	TRBV12-3/TRBV12-4	many	TRBJ2-7
TGTGCCAGCAGCATTCTCAGGAGGGGGAACACTGAAGCTTTCTTT	CASSILRRGNTEAFF	-	TRBV11-2	many	TRBJ1-1
TGCGCCAGCAGTGAGTCCTACGCGACTAGCGGGGGGGAAGAGACCCAGTACTTC	CASSESYATSGGEETQYF	TRBD2	TRBV10-1	many	TRBJ2-5
TGCAGTGCTAGAGATGGTTATAATGAAAAACTGTTTTTT	CSARDGYNEKLFF	-	TRBV20-1	many	TRBJ1-4
TGTGCCAGCAGCTTGGTAGATGAAGAGACCCAGTACTTC	CASSLVDEETQYF	-	TRBV5-5	many	TRBJ2-5
TGTGCCAGCAGCTTGTGGGGGACAAGCACAGATACGCAGTATTTT	CASSLWGTSTDTQYF	-	TRBV5-5	many	TRBJ2-3
TGTGCCAGCAGACCTCTAGGGGGCTCGGACACCGGGGAGCTGTTTTTT	CASRPLGGSDTGELFF	TRBD1	TRBV4-2	many	TRBJ2-2
TGTGCCAGCACCTTCATGAGCTCTGGAAACACCATATATTTT	CASTFMSSGNTIYF	-	TRBV12-3/TRBV12-4	many	TRBJ1-3
TGCAGTGCTAGGTGGGTGAACACTGAAGCTTTCTTT	CSARWVNTEAFF	-	TRBV20-1	-	TRBJ1-1
TGCAGCGTTGGGGGGACTAGCGGGTGGTATCGTAAAAATGAGCAGTTCTTC	CSVGGTSGWYRKNEQFF	TRBD2	TRBV29-1	-	TRBJ2-1
TGTGCCAGCAGCGATTGGACAGCTAAGCACACTGAAGCTTTCTTT	CASSDWTAKHTEAFF	-	TRBV5-4	many	TRBJ1-1
TGTGCCAGCAATCACTGGGGGAATCAGCCCCAGCATTTT	CASNHWGNQPQHF	-	TRBV28	few	TRBJ1-5
TGTGCCAGCAGTGCGACGGCCTGGAACACTGAAGCTTTCTTT	CASSATAWNTEAFF	-	TRBV6-1	many	TRBJ1-1
TGTGCCATCAGTGAGGAGGGAACCTCCTTTAACTATGGCTACACCTTC	CAISEEGTSFNYGYTF	-	TRBV10-3	few	TRBJ1-2
TGCGCCAGCAGCTTGGCCGGGGACCTACGGACTAGCGGGGGAGATAGCACAGATACGCAGTATTTT	CASSLAGDLRTSGGDSTDTQYF	TRBD2	TRBV5-1	-	TRBJ2-3
TGTGCCAGCGGAGGGGGGGCGAACACTGAAGCTTTCTTT	CASGGGANTEAFF	-	TRBV7-9	many	TRBJ1-1
TGTGCCACCTCGTTGATCGCGACAGATACGCAGTATTTT	CATSLIATDTQYF	-	TRBV27	many	TRBJ2-3
TGTGCCAGCAGTTCCGGACAGGGAAGGTGGAGTCAGCCCCAGCATTTT	CASSSGQGRWSQPQHF	TRBD1	TRBV12-3/TRBV12-4	many	TRBJ1-5
TGCGCCAGCAGCTGGACAGGGGGTAGCGAGCAGTACTTC	CASSWTGGSEQYF	TRBD1	TRBV5-1	-	TRBJ2-7
TGTGCCAGCAGTTTTGGCCGACCTGAAGCTTTCTTT	CASSFGRPEAFF	-	TRBV12-3/TRBV12-4	many	TRBJ1-1
TGCAGTGCCGAGCGGTACAGCAGATATGGCTACACCTTC	CSAERYSRYGYTF	-	TRBV20-1	many	TRBJ1-2
TGTGCCAGCAGTTCTTGGGACTCCTACAATGAGCAGTTCTTC	CASSSWDSYNEQFF	-	TRBV5-5	many	TRBJ2-1
TGTGCCAGCAGCTCTGGGAGTACTAGCACCGCAGATACGCAGTATTTT	CASSSGSTSTADTQYF	-	TRBV5-8	-	TRBJ2-3
TGTGCCAGCAGCCCTCAGGGTATAAGGACAGATACGCAGTATTTT	CASSPQGIRTDTQYF	-	TRBV7-9	many	TRBJ2-3
TGTGCCAGCAAAGAGGGGATTTCGGGGTCCTACAATGAGCAGTTCTTC	CASKEGISGSYNEQFF	-	TRBV12-3/TRBV12-4	few	TRBJ2-1
TGTGCCAGCAGCGTAGTATCAAGTGCTAACTATGGCTACACCTTC	CASSVVSSANYGYTF	-	TRBV9	few	TRBJ1-2
TGTGCCAGCAGCCCACGTGACCGGACAACTAATGAAAAACTGTTTTTT	CASSPRDRTTNEKLFF	-	TRBV3-1	-	TRBJ1-4
TGTGCCAGCAGGGAAGTGAATAGCAATCAGCCCCAGCATTTT	CASREVNSNQPQHF	-	TRBV6-2/TRBV6-3	-	TRBJ1-5
TGTGCCAGCAGTACTTGGGGGGACCGGGGCTACACCTTC	CASSTWGDRGYTF	-	TRBV2	-	TRBJ1-2
TGTGCCAGCAGCTCCATGGGGGAAGTAGCATCCTACGAGCAGTACTTC	CASSSMGEVASYEQYF	-	TRBV11-2	many	TRBJ2-7
TGTGCCAGCAGTCCCGCCGGGGACGATCAGCCCCAGCATTTT	CASSPAGDDQPQHF	-	TRBV7-9	many	TRBJ1-5
TGCGCCAGCAGCCTGCACGTCGGCAGCAATCAGCCCCAGCATTTT	CASSLHVGSNQPQHF	-	TRBV4-3	-	TRBJ1-5
TGTGCCAGCAGCTTATTTGGGGGGCTACGGCCCCAGCATTTT	CASSLFGGLRPQHF	-	TRBV7-8	many	TRBJ1-5
TGTGCCAGCAGCTCAGACTCGAGAGGCAATGAGCAGTTCTTC	CASSSDSRGNEQFF	-	TRBV9	once	TRBJ2-1
TGTGCCAGCCGGGGGGACCTCTCCTACGAGCAGTACTTC	CASRGDLSYEQYF	TRBD2	TRBV6-5	many	TRBJ2-7
TGTGCCAGCAGCTTAGATTGGGGTCCTGAAGCTTTCTTT	CASSLDWGPEAFF	-	TRBV7-9	many	TRBJ1-1
TGTGCCAGCAGCCGAGAGCGACTAGCGGGGGGTCTTAACCAAGAGACCCAGTACTTC	CASSRERLAGGLNQETQYF	TRBD2	TRBV4-2	-	TRBJ2-5
TGTGCCAGTAGTAATCGGCTAGCGGGGTGGCTTACCCTCAATGAGCAGTTCTTC	CASSNRLAGWLTLNEQFF	TRBD2	TRBV19	many	TRBJ2-1
TGTGCCACCAGCAGAGATCTGGCCTATGGCTACACCTTC	CATSRDLAYGYTF	-	TRBV15	few	TRBJ1-2
TGCGCCAGCAGCCCCGGGACTACCCAAGGCCCCTACAATGAGCAGTTCTTC	CASSPGTTQGPYNEQFF	TRBD2	TRBV4-1	many	TRBJ2-1
TGTGCCAGCAGCTTACGGGGCTATGGCTACACCTTC	CASSLRGYGYTF	-	TRBV11-2	-	TRBJ1-2
TGTGCCAGCAGTTACTGGCTAGCGGCTAGCACAGATACGCAGTATTTT	CASSYWLAASTDTQYF	TRBD2	TRBV6-2/TRBV6-3	-	TRBJ2-3
TGCGCCAGCAGCAGGGACAGGGCCCTCGGCGAGCAGTACTTC	CASSRDRALGEQYF	TRBD1	TRBV10-1	-	TRBJ2-7
TGTGCCAGCAGTTACTCTCCCGGCCACACCGGGGAGCTGTTTTTT	CASSYSPGHTGELFF	-	TRBV6-6	-	TRBJ2-2
TGCGCCAGCAGCCAAGATGGGACTAGCTCTGGGGCCAACGTCCTGACTTTC	CASSQDGTSSGANVLTF	TRBD2	TRBV4-3	-	TRBJ2-6
TGTGCCAGCAGTTTGACAGCACACCCCTATGGCTACACCTTC	CASSLTAHPYGYTF	-	TRBV27	many	TRBJ1-2
TGTGCCAGCAGTTACTCGAAGAAACTGTTTTTT	CASSYSKKLFF	-	TRBV6-2/TRBV6-3	many	TRBJ1-4
TGTGCCAGCAGTTTCGGGTCTGGTGGCGAGCAGTACTTC	CASSFGSGGEQYF	-	TRBV12-3/TRBV12-4	-	TRBJ2-7